This TCR beta chain was recorded in a study of shared clonotypes between healthy human individuals. Only Caucasian adults living in Nashville, Tennessee made up the donor group. Trimming cost V 0 bases and J 8 bases; bases outside gene matches: 7. Germline CDR1 and CDR2: SGHRS and YFSETQ. This CDR3 region has 16 residues. Authors' methods: There were no quality scores in the junction-only immunoSEQ sequences, so filtering differed. Sequencing used immunoSEQ multiplex PCR; TCRdb keeps in-frame clones, though not all of them. The DNA gave D and trimming, while V, J and clone size come from that table. The table lists some 500,000 clones, 70% to 80% of them singletons, with approximately 12% in the top ten.

This clonotype was sampled from a woman aged 40 to 50 in good health. Some clones in this sample may be carry-over from other donors' samples. The chain carries TRBV5-1 and TRBJ2-1; 11 positions match TRBD2. Material for sequencing was PBMCs. CDR3 protein: CASSLALAGGVDEQFF. The CDR3 region has the DNA TGCGCCAGCAGCTTGGCTCTAGCGGGAGGTGTCGATGAGCAGTTCTTC.